These T cell receptor beta chains were read from a single sample in a study of shared clonotypes between healthy human individuals. Assay used: immunoSEQ multiplex PCR; TCRdb lists only in-frame clones, some missing. The repertoire holds about 490,000 clones, with 70% to 80% as singletons. Sequenced input: PBMCs. These receptors all come from a woman aged 40 to 50 in good health. Some clones in this sample may be carry-over from other donors' samples. Both conserved end residues are part of each CDR3. Each record gives: V gene, clone size, D gene, J gene, CDR3 protein, CDR3 DNA. D genes are given only for firm matches. Some rows mark clone size as missing; the rest say once, few, many or name a class of expanded clone.

>TRBV7-8|NA|NA|TRBJ2-7
CASSWGTGGSYEQYF
TGTGCCAGCAGCTGGGGGACGGGCGGTTCCTACGAGCAGTACTTC
>TRBV18|NA|NA|TRBJ2-2
CASSPSGSNTGELFF
TGTGCCAGCTCACCCTCGGGATCGAACACCGGGGAGCTGTTTTTT
>TRBV4-3|NA|NA|TRBJ1-1
CASSQDSNTVKAFF
TGCGCCAGCAGCCAAGACAGCAACACGGTGAAAGCTTTCTTT
>TRBV7-9|NA|TRBD2|TRBJ2-1
CASSWVGLAGDDNEQFF
TGTGCCAGCAGCTGGGTTGGACTAGCGGGAGACGACAATGAGCAGTTCTTC
>TRBV4-1|NA|NA|TRBJ2-6
CASSQVISGANVLTF
TGCGCCAGCAGCCAAGTCATCTCTGGGGCCAACGTCCTGACTTTC
>TRBV7-2|NA|NA|TRBJ2-2
CASSSYNTGELFF
TGTGCCAGCAGCTCCTATAACACCGGGGAGCTGTTTTTT
>TRBV7-9|NA|NA|TRBJ1-1
CASGDMNTEAFF
TGTGCCAGCGGAGACATGAACACTGAAGCTTTCTTT
>TRBV4-1|NA|TRBD1|TRBJ2-7
CASSPRQGSYEQYF
TGCGCCAGCAGCCCGAGACAGGGGTCCTACGAGCAGTACTTC
>TRBV6-5|NA|NA|TRBJ2-3
CASAAPGTDTQYF
TGTGCCAGCGCGGCCCCTGGCACAGATACGCAGTATTTT
>TRBV28|NA|TRBD2|TRBJ2-5
CASSTAGVETQYF
TGTGCCAGCAGTACCGCGGGGGTAGAGACCCAGTACTTC
>TRBV7-2|NA|NA|TRBJ1-1
CASSSGTLGMNTEAFF
TGTGCCAGCAGCTCCGGGACTTTAGGGATGAACACTGAAGCTTTCTTT
>TRBV5-1|NA|NA|TRBJ1-4
CASSLSPLDMATNEKLFF
TGCGCCAGCAGCCTTTCTCCGTTGGACATGGCAACTAATGAAAAACTGTTTTTT
>TRBV2|many|NA|TRBJ1-4
CASSEWWGEKLFF
TGTGCCAGCAGTGAATGGTGGGGTGAAAAACTGTTTTTT
>TRBV6-1|once|NA|TRBJ1-2
CASSEAGGAGYGYTF
TGTGCCAGCAGTGAAGCGGGCGGGGCAGGCTATGGCTACACCTTC
>TRBV2|once|NA|TRBJ2-5
CASSDQDRRLGTQYF
TGTGCCAGCAGTGACCAGGACAGACGCCTGGGGACCCAGTACTTC
>TRBV18|NA|NA|TRBJ2-2
CASSSQGYTGELFF
TGTGCCAGCTCGTCACAGGGATACACCGGGGAGCTGTTTTTT